Listed below are T cell receptor beta chains from one sample, sequenced in a study of blood T cell repertoires in COVID-19. Method: immunoSEQ multiplex PCR; TCRdb's copy keeps in-frame clones and lacks some. This sample carries over 50,000 clones, roughly 86% of them seen once, and the ten largest clones take roughly 15%. The specimen was peripheral blood. These receptors originate from a human donor in a cohort sampled during active COVID-19. Each CDR3 is given with its conserved first and last residue. Fields, in order: J gene, clone size, D gene, V gene, CDR3 DNA, CDR3 protein. D genes are given only for firm matches. Clone size is stated in some rows and not others, as once, few, many or a class when expanded.

TRBJ2-1 | medium-sized | TRBD2 | TRBV4-1 | TGCGCCAGCAGCCAAGATGGGACTAGTGAATCCAATGAGCAGTTCTTC | CASSQDGTSESNEQFF
TRBJ2-5 | . | . | TRBV13 | TGTGCCAGCAGCTTACGGATCGGGGAGACCCAGTACTTC | CASSLRIGETQYF
TRBJ1-4 | . | . | TRBV18 | TGTGCCAGCTCACCAACTAAACCATCGCTGATGATCGGAAAACTGTTTTTT | CASSPTKPSLMIGKLFF
TRBJ2-1 | . | TRBD2 | TRBV7-2 | TGTGCCAGCAGCTTTAGCCCAGCGGCGGGAGGGGATGAGCAGTTCTTC | CASSFSPAAGGDEQFF
TRBJ2-7 | . | TRBD2 | TRBV18 | TGTGCCAGCTCACCAGGGACTAGCGGGAGTGACGAGCAGTACTTC | CASSPGTSGSDEQYF
TRBJ1-2 | . | . | TRBV5-6 | TGTGCCAGCAGCTTGTGGCCGGGGGATAGCGGCTACACCTTC | CASSLWPGDSGYTF
TRBJ2-1 | . | . | TRBV7-3 | TGTGCCAGCAGCTTAAGACTAGTCCCCTACAATGAGCAGTTCTTC | CASSLRLVPYNEQFF
TRBJ2-2 | . | TRBD2 | TRBV5-1 | TGCGCCAGCAGCTTGGTAGCGGGAGTAAGTGGGACCGGGGAGCTGTTTTTT | CASSLVAGVSGTGELFF
TRBJ2-7 | few | . | TRBV4-3 | TGCGCCAGCAGCCAGGATACAGGGTTCCACGAGCAGTACTTC | CASSQDTGFHEQYF
TRBJ2-1 | . | TRBD2 | TRBV12-5 | TGTGCTAGTGAGTCGCTAGCGGGATTCTACAATGAGCAGTTCTTC | CASESLAGFYNEQFF
TRBJ1-6 | . | . | TRBV28 | TGTGCCAGCTCTGGCGCAAGGACAGCAGGATCACCCCTCCACTTT | CASSGARTAGSPLHF
TRBJ2-1 | . | TRBD2 | TRBV23-1 | TGCGCCCCCAGTCAATCGCGGGGGGGGGAGCCCTACAATGAGCAGTTCTTC | CAPSQSRGGEPYNEQFF
TRBJ2-1 | . | TRBD1 | TRBV15 | TGTGCCACCAGCATGGACAGGGTGGATGAGCAGTTCTTC | CATSMDRVDEQFF
TRBJ1-3 | . | . | TRBV6-6 | TGTGCCAGCAGTCCCCAGGGGATAGGAAACACCATATATTTT | CASSPQGIGNTIYF
TRBJ2-7 | . | . | TRBV11-2 | TGTGCCAGCAGCCAATCTAGTGGGAGCTCCTACGAGCAGTACTTC | CASSQSSGSSYEQYF
TRBJ2-7 | . | . | TRBV3-1/TRBV3-2 | TGTGCCAGCAGCCCTGCTGGCAGGGTCTACGAGCAGTACTTC | CASSPAGRVYEQYF
TRBJ2-7 | . | . | TRBV28 | TGTGCCAGCAGTTCCTTCTACGAGCAGTACTTC | CASSSFYEQYF
TRBJ2-1 | . | . | TRBV4-3 | TGCGCCAGCAGCCATGCCAGGGGGACTCCAAGCTACAATGAGCAGTTCTTC | CASSHARGTPSYNEQFF
TRBJ1-5 | . | TRBD1 | TRBV19 | TGTGCCAGTAGGGGACAGGGGCGGAATCAGCCCCAGCATTTT | CASRGQGRNQPQHF
TRBJ1-6 | . | TRBD1 | TRBV10-2 | TGCGCCACAAGGGGGACAGGGAGGGTCTCACCCCTCCACTTT | CATRGTGRVSPLHF
TRBJ2-2 | . | . | TRBV19 | TGTGCCAGTAGCCCCGGGACAATGAGAGGGGAGCTGTTTTTT | CASSPGTMRGELFF
TRBJ1-1 | few | . | TRBV19 | TGTGCCAGTGGGGAGGTACCCACTGAAGCTTTCTTT | CASGEVPTEAFF
TRBJ2-2 | . | . | TRBV18 | TGTGCCAGCTCACCCCTCACAGGGAGCACCGGGGAGCTGTTTTTT | CASSPLTGSTGELFF
TRBJ2-7 | . | TRBD1 | TRBV24-1 | TGTGCCACCAGTGACTCCTCGGGACAGATATACGAGCAGTACTTC | CATSDSSGQIYEQYF
TRBJ2-7 | . | TRBD1 | TRBV5-1 | TGCGCCAGCACGAACCGGGACAGGGCGTACGAGCAGTACTTC | CASTNRDRAYEQYF
TRBJ1-2 | . | TRBD1 | TRBV19 | TGTGCCAGTAGTATGGGACAGGGGCTTAACTATGGCTACACCTTC | CASSMGQGLNYGYTF
TRBJ2-5 | . | . | TRBV1 | TGCACCAGCAGCTGGCTAGCGGACCTCCAAGAGACCCAGTACTTC | CTSSWLADLQETQYF
TRBJ1-5 | . | . | TRBV30 | TGTGCCTGGGGCAGTGGAGGCTATCAGCCCCAGCATTTT | CAWGSGGYQPQHF
TRBJ2-4 | . | TRBD1 | TRBV10-3 | TGTGCCACAGGGGGGACAGGGGAAAAAAACATTCAGTACTTC | CATGGTGEKNIQYF
TRBJ1-4 | . | . | TRBV28 | TGTGCCAGCAGTGTTCTGGGAGCGGGAAAACTGTTTTTT | CASSVLGAGKLFF
TRBJ1-1 | . | TRBD1 | TRBV3-1/TRBV3-2 | TGTGCCAGCAGCCTCGCCGGGACAGGGTCCGTTGGTTTCTTT | CASSLAGTGSVGFF
TRBJ2-7 | . | TRBD1 | TRBV6-5 | TGTGCCAGCAGTTCCCCTGCGGGACAGGGTGCCTACGAGCAGTACTTC | CASSSPAGQGAYEQYF
TRBJ2-1 | . | TRBD2 | TRBV4-2 | TGTGCCAGCAGCCAAGTCCGGGCTAGCGGATCGTACAATGAGCAGTTCTTC | CASSQVRASGSYNEQFF
TRBJ2-7 | . | . | TRBV28 | TGTGCCAGCGTAGATAGTAGCTACGAGCAGTACTTC | CASVDSSYEQYF
TRBJ1-5 | . | . | TRBV27 | TGTGCCAGCAGTATACAGGGACGGCAGCCCCAGCATTTT | CASSIQGRQPQHF
TRBJ1-2 | . | . | TRBV28 | TGTGCCAGCAGAGGGACTGCCCGCGGTGGCTACACCTTC | CASRGTARGGYTF
TRBJ1-2 | . | . | TRBV28 | TGTGCCAGCAGATCACCGCAGGGATTTGGCTACACCTTC | CASRSPQGFGYTF
TRBJ2-5 | . | TRBD2 | TRBV11-3 | TGTGCCAGCAGCCAATGGACTAGCGAGGAGACCCAGTACTTC | CASSQWTSEETQYF
TRBJ1-5 | . | . | TRBV7-2 | TGTGCCAGCACCGAGTCGATTTATAGCAATCAGCCCCAGCATTTT | CASTESIYSNQPQHF
TRBJ2-6 | . | . | TRBV7-2 | TGTGCCAGCAGCCCTATATCTGGGGCCAACGTCCTGACTTTC | CASSPISGANVLTF
TRBJ2-3 | . | . | TRBV24-1 | TGTGCCACCAGTGATCCTGGCACAGATACGCAGTATTTT | CATSDPGTDTQYF
TRBJ2-4 | . | TRBD2 | TRBV28 | TGTGCCAGCAGTTTAGCGGGAGAGGCCAAAAACATTCAGTACTTC | CASSLAGEAKNIQYF
TRBJ1-6 | once | . | TRBV3-1/TRBV3-2 | TGTGCCAGCAGCCAGGGGAGGGTAAGGGATAATTCACCCCTCCACTTT | CASSQGRVRDNSPLHF
TRBJ1-4 | . | . | TRBV5-1 | TGCGCCAGCGGTCGTGGTGGAGCAACTAATGAAAAACTGTTTTTT | CASGRGGATNEKLFF
TRBJ1-5 | . | . | TRBV27 | TGTGCCAGCAGTTTATTTCGGGGGCAGCCCCAGCATTTT | CASSLFRGQPQHF
TRBJ2-3 | . | TRBD2 | TRBV5-1 | TGCGCCAGCAAGCGGGGCCCTAGCACAGATACGCAGTATTTT | CASKRGPSTDTQYF
TRBJ2-5 | . | TRBD1 | TRBV7-8 | TGTGCCAGCAGGCCAGAGACAGGGAGAGAGACCCAGTACTTC | CASRPETGRETQYF
TRBJ2-3 | . | . | TRBV4-3 | TGCGCCAGCAGCAAAAGAGGACCTAGCACAGATACGCAATATTTT | CASSKRGPSTDTQYF
TRBJ1-4 | . | . | TRBV19 | TGTGCCAGTAGTATGGTTTTGGGCACAACTAATGAAAAACTGTTTTTT | CASSMVLGTTNEKLFF
TRBJ1-3 | . | TRBD1 | TRBV5-4 | TGTGCCAGCAGCCGACGGGGGGACAGGACCTCTGGAAACACCATATATTTT | CASSRRGDRTSGNTIYF
TRBJ2-3 | . | TRBD2 | TRBV7-9 | TGTGCCAGCAGTTCAAGCGGGAGGGATGCAGATACGCAGTATTTT | CASSSSGRDADTQYF
TRBJ1-4 | . | . | TRBV9 | TGTGCCAGCAGCGTAGGGATCGGCGGGGGTGTACTGTTTTTT | CASSVGIGGGVLFF
TRBJ2-7 | . | . | TRBV4-2 | TGTGCCAGCAGCCGCACGGGCTACGAGCAGTACTTC | CASSRTGYEQYF
TRBJ2-7 | . | . | TRBV7-8 | TGTGCCAGCAGCCCAGAAAGCAGGACCTACGAGCAGTACTTC | CASSPESRTYEQYF